These 20 T cell receptor beta chains came from one sample sequenced in a study of early stage breast cancer tumors. Repertoires were generated with immunoSEQ multiplex PCR, while TCRdb's copy carries only in-frame clones and drops some. The table lists just over 50,000 clones, about 77% of them singletons. Specimen: blood. These receptors all stem from a person in their 40s with breast cancer.

This clone was seen only once. The V gene is TRBV12-5, the J gene TRBJ2-1; D is perhaps TRBD2 (5 bases). Per germline, CDR1 LGHNT and CDR2 FRNRAP. Trimming took off 6 bases at V and 10 bases at J, with 13 bases between the two ends. CDR3 length: 12 residues. The DNA for the CDR3 is TGTGCTAGTGGGACCGGACTCCAGGAGCAGTTCTTC. It is translated as CASGTGLQEQFF.

This chain links TRBV30 with TRBJ2-2; 12 bases fit TRBD2. V shed 2 bases, J shed 7 bases, and the junction held 8 bases outside the gene matches. The CDR3 spans 16 residues. CDR1 and CDR2 from the germline V gene are GTSNPN and SVGIG (reference sequence). CDR3 nucleotides: TGTGCCTGGAGTTTAACTAGCGGGAGGATTCACGGGGAGCTGTTTTTT. This gives the protein CAWSLTSGRIHGELFF. Full variable domain (missing parts from reference TRBV30 and TRBJ2-2): SQTIHQWPATLVQPVGSPLSLECTVEGTSNPNLYWYRQAAGRGLQLLFYSVGIGQISSEVPQNLSASRPQDRQFILSSKKLLLSDSGFYLCAWSLTSGRIHGELFFGEGSRLTVL.

The chain couples TRBV5-8 to TRBJ2-3, with TRBD2 identical over 7 bases. CDR1 and CDR2 from the germline V gene are SGHTS and YDEGEE. CDR3 length equals 16 residues. V lost 3 bases and J lost 0; bases outside the gene matches: 7. CDR3 loop: CASSSGLSSSTDTQYF. The CDR3 coding sequence is TGTGCCAGCAGCTCGGGACTATCCTCTAGCACAGATACGCAGTATTTT.

This rearrangement joins TRBV27 to TRBJ2-3; TRBD2 matches at 13 bases. This CDR3 spans 14 amino acids. The V segment lost 4 bases and the J segment 8 bases; nucleotides outside the gene matches: 3. Germline V gives CDR1 MNHEY, CDR2 SMNVEV (reference sequence). The CDR3 reads CASSSLAGGGTQYF. CDR3 nucleotide sequence: TGTGCCAGCAGTTCACTAGCGGGGGGGGGTACGCAGTATTTT.

The rearrangement joins TRBV6-1 to TRBJ2-4; D is perhaps TRBD1 (6 bases). Germline values: CDR1 MNHNS, CDR2 SASEGT. The V gene lost 5 bases and the J gene lost 9 bases, with 17 bases spanning the gap. The CDR3 is made up of 14 amino acids. This chain's CDR3 is CASSNGQFSSIQYF. DNA of the CDR3: TGTGCCAGCAGTAACGGACAGTTTTCGAGCATTCAGTACTTC.

This clone showed up just a few times. The V call is TRBV9, the J call TRBJ2-7; either TRBD1 or TRBD2 may fit D (5 bases each). There are 15 residues in the CDR3. With 1 base removed from V and 2 bases from J, the gap between germline ends came to 13 bases. Germline-derived CDR1 and CDR2 are SGDLS and YYNGEE. The DNA of the CDR3 is TGTGCCAGCAGCGTAAGGGTTGGGGACGCCTACGAGCAGTACTTC. This encodes CASSVRVGDAYEQYF.

This clone appeared once. V is TRBV5-6 and J is TRBJ1-2, with a possible D match to TRBD1 (5 bases). This CDR3 comprises 15 residues. The germline V gene has CDR1 SGHDT and CDR2 YYEEEE. The ends were cut back, 2 bases at V and 4 bases at J, with 15 bases in the middle. CDR3: CASSLEGSDFYGYTF. CDR3 in DNA: TGTGCCAGCAGCTTAGAGGGGTCAGATTTCTATGGCTACACCTTC.

The V gene is TRBV5-8, the J gene TRBJ2-3; D gene ambiguous. From germline, CDR1 is SGHTS and CDR2 YDEGEE. V was cut by 4 bases and J by 6 bases, with 9 bases left in between. The CDR3 consists of 12 residues. DNA of the CDR3: TGTGCCAGCAGCCACTCAACGGATACGCAGTATTTT. Amino acid sequence: CASSHSTDTQYF.

This clone was seen a few times. This chain connects TRBV2 to TRBJ1-4; 7 bases fit TRBD1. Trimming at V came to 3 bases and at J to 7 bases, leaving 5 bases not matched to a gene. The CDR3 runs 14 residues. The germline V gene encodes CDR1 SNHLY and CDR2 FYNNEI. CDR3 nucleotide sequence: TGTGCCAGCAGTGAGGGGGACAGTAGTGAAAAACTGTTTTTT. Its translation: CASSEGDSSEKLFF.

The chain is built from TRBV29-1 and TRBJ2-7; D is ambiguous. The V and J ends lost 5 bases and 0 bases respectively, with 8 bases between them. Germline V CDR1 and CDR2: SQVTM, ANQGSEA. The CDR3 runs to 12 residues. CDR3 nucleotides: TGCAGCGTTCGCGGAAACTCCTACGAGCAGTACTTC. Protein product: CSVRGNSYEQYF.

This clone was seen just once. The chain carries TRBV6-6 and TRBJ2-5; no clear D. Germline V lookup: CDR1 MNHNY, CDR2 SVGAGI (reference sequence). This CDR3 has 11 amino acids. Trimming stripped 8 bases from V and 3 bases from J, with 7 bases between. The DNA of the CDR3 is TGTGCCAGCTCAGAGAAAGAGACCCAGTACTTC. This sequence encodes CASSEKETQYF.

The V and J genes are TRBV6-6 and TRBJ2-7; TRBD2 is a possible D gene (7 bases). The CDR3 runs 16 residues. CDR1 MNHNY and CDR2 SVGAGI come from the germline V gene (reference sequence). V shed 7 bases and J shed 6 bases, with 25 bases lying between them. The chain's CDR3 is CASNEGGALSSAEQYF. CDR3 coding DNA: TGTGCCAGCAACGAGGGGGGGGCCCTTTCCTCAGCCGAGCAGTACTTC.

V and J are TRBV6-4 and TRBJ2-5; 10 positions agree with TRBD1. The V and J ends lost 6 bases and 7 bases, in that order; junction bases with no gene match: 8. The CDR3 has 14 amino acids. Germline V gene sequence: CDR1 MRHNA, CDR2 SNTAGT. The CDR3 protein is CASRAGQGMRTQYF. CDR3 DNA: TGTGCCAGCAGGGCGGGACAGGGGATGCGGACCCAGTACTTC.

J is TRBJ2-4 and V is TRBV5-8; TRBD1 matches 7 bases. The CDR3 covers 13 residues. Losses at the gene ends were 8 bases for V and 8 bases for J; bases not matched to a gene: 10. Germline V CDR1 and CDR2: SGHTS, YDEGEE. This CDR3 reads CASKGALTYIQYF. The CDR3 region has the DNA TGTGCCAGTAAGGGGGCGCTAACATACATTCAGTACTTC.

This clone was seen a handful of times. The chain has TRBV6-1 and TRBJ1-2; no definite D call. The CDR3 spans 15 residues. Trimming pared 5 bases from V and 7 bases from J, leaving 20 bases between. Germline V gene lookup returns CDR1 MNHNS and CDR2 SASEGT. The CDR3 protein is CASSPSEGGISGYTF. The CDR3 bases are TGTGCCAGCAGTCCTTCGGAAGGCGGGATCAGTGGCTACACCTTC.

This chain links TRBV19 with TRBJ1-4; D call uncertain. The CDR3 runs 15 residues. Germline V CDR1 and CDR2: LNHDA, SQIVND (reference sequence). V lost 5 bases and J 5 bases, leaving 15 bases between the germline ends. As DNA, the CDR3 is TGTGCCAGTAGTCGGTCGAGGAGTCCGAATGAAAAACTGTTTTTT. Translating gives CASSRSRSPNEKLFF. The full variable domain, completed using reference TRBV19 and TRBJ1-4, is DGGITQSPKYLFRKEGQNVTLSCEQNLNHDAMYWYRQDPGQGLRLIYYSQIVNDFQKGDIAEGYSVSREKKESFPLTVTSAQKNPTAFYLCASSRSRSPNEKLFFGSGTQLSVL.

The V gene is TRBV30, the J gene TRBJ1-6, with a possible D match to TRBD1 (6 bases). CDR1 is GTSNPN, CDR2 SVGIG, per germline (reference sequence). This CDR3 is 15 amino acids long. Trimming took off 0 bases at V and 9 bases at J, with 15 bases between the two ends. CDR3 nucleotide sequence: TGTGCCTGGAGTGTATACGGGGGCAGCGGTTCACCCCTCCACTTT. This codes for CAWSVYGGSGSPLHF.

V and J are TRBV7-2 and TRBJ2-2; possibly TRBD2 for D (5 bases). Germline CDR1 is SGHTA and CDR2 is FQGNSA. Trimming shortened V by 5 bases and J by 2 bases, and 9 bases separated the two germline ends. CDR3 size: 14 residues. The CDR3 protein is CASSLGLNTGELFF. As DNA, the CDR3 is TGTGCCAGCAGCCTCGGACTCAACACCGGGGAGCTGTTTTTT.

A single count supports this clone. The J gene is TRBJ2-3, the V gene TRBV9; TRBD2 might be the D (6 bases). The V end lost 0 bases, the J end lost 4 bases, and 12 bases lay between the germline ends. Germline V gene data show CDR1 as SGDLS and CDR2 as YYNGEE. The CDR3 is 15 residues long. The CDR3 coding sequence is TGTGCCAGCAGCGTAGGCGGGAAAGAAGCAGATACGCAGTATTTT. It is translated as CASSVGGKEADTQYF.

This clone was seen more than once but under ten times. The chain couples TRBV7-2 to TRBJ2-7; the match to TRBD1 covers 7 bases. Germline CDR1 SGHTA, CDR2 FQGNSA. This CDR3 has 15 residues. The V segment lost 5 bases and the J segment 7 bases; nucleotides outside the gene matches: 14. Written as DNA, the CDR3 is TGTGCCAGCAGCCGAGGGACAGAGACCCTGGGGGAGCAGTACTTC. It translates to CASSRGTETLGEQYF.